These 16 T cell receptor beta chains came from one sample sequenced in a study of blood T cell repertoires in COVID-19. TCRdb's table, derived via immunoSEQ multiplex PCR, lists solely in-frame clones and lacks some. The sample shows about 100,000 clones, about four fifths of them seen only once. Sequencing input: peripheral blood. The receptors were gathered from a human donor in a cohort sampled during active COVID-19.

The V call is TRBV7-9, the J call TRBJ2-7; TRBD1 agrees at 9 bases. Germline CDR1 is SEHNR and CDR2 is FQNEAQ (reference sequence). With 5 bases clipped from V and 3 bases from J, the junction kept 2 bases outside the gene matches. The CDR3 is 13 residues long. The CDR3 loop is CASSDRGIYEQYF. The CDR3 bases are TGTGCCAGCAGCGACAGGGGGATCTACGAGCAGTACTTC.

This chain uses TRBV4-2 with TRBJ1-5; D unresolved. The V end was cut by 2 bases, the J end by 5 bases, with 7 bases between. The CDR3 consists of 13 residues. CDR1 and CDR2 from the germline V gene are LGHNA and YNFKEQ. CDR3 sequence: CASSQLGDQPQHF. The CDR3 bases are TGTGCCAGCAGCCAATTGGGAGATCAGCCCCAGCATTTT.

This clone has more than one count but fewer than ten. The rearrangement joins TRBV5-4 to TRBJ2-7, with TRBD1 identical over 7 bases. With 4 bases clipped from V and 1 base from J, the junction kept 5 bases outside the gene matches. Germline CDR1 SGHNT, CDR2 YYREEE (reference sequence). The CDR3 is made up of 14 amino acids. The CDR3 reads CASSSATGSYEQYF. The CDR3 nucleotides read TGTGCCAGCAGCAGCGCGACAGGGTCCTACGAGCAGTACTTC.

The chain is built from TRBV14 and TRBJ1-1, with D perhaps TRBD1 (5 bases). This CDR3 is 11 amino acids long. Trimming left V 4 bases short and J 6 bases short, with 6 bases between. Looked up from germline, CDR1 is SGHDN and CDR2 is FVKESK. In DNA, the CDR3 is TGTGCCAGCAGCCGGGGGGCTGAAGCTTTCTTT. It specifies CASSRGAEAFF.

This clone was counted between two and nine times. Germline and junction disagree at one end, which may indicate a read error. CDR3 sequence reads: CASSIGGGTPLHF. The CDR3 DNA is TGTGCCAGTAGCATAGGTGGAGGGACACCCCTCCACTTT. The chain is built from TRBV19 and TRBJ1-6; no definite D call. CDR1 LNHDA and CDR2 SQIVND come from the germline V gene (reference sequence). The CDR3 loop spans 13 amino acids.

The rearrangement joins TRBV7-9 to TRBJ1-2, with 10 bases identical to TRBD1. Germline V CDR1 and CDR2: SEHNR, FQNEAQ (reference sequence). V lost 6 bases to trimming and J lost 7 bases; unmatched junction nucleotides: 11. The CDR3 has 15 residues. The CDR3 DNA sequence: TGTGCCAGCAGACACTCCCCGACAGGGGGCGGTGGCTACACCTTC. Amino acids: CASRHSPTGGGGYTF.

The chain uses TRBV11-3 and TRBJ2-3; 8 positions match TRBD2. This CDR3 comprises 15 residues. The V segment lost 7 bases and the J segment 2 bases; nucleotides outside the gene matches: 8. Germline assignment: CDR1 SGHNT and CDR2 YENEEA. CDR3 region: CASNGWGLDTDTQYF. CDR3 coding DNA: TGTGCCAGCAACGGTTGGGGACTAGACACAGATACGCAGTATTTT.

This clone has just a few counts. V and J are TRBV2 and TRBJ1-5; D call uncertain. The CDR3 extends over 13 amino acids. CDR1 SNHLY and CDR2 FYNNEI come from the germline V gene. Trimming stripped 6 bases from V and 2 bases from J, with 8 bases between. The CDR3 here is CASRPGGNQPQHF. Here the CDR3 DNA reads TGTGCCAGCAGGCCCGGGGGCAATCAGCCCCAGCATTTT. Complete variable domain (other parts from reference TRBV2 and TRBJ1-5): EPEVTQTPSHQVTQMGQEVILRCVPISNHLYFYWYRQILGQKVEFLVSFYNNEISEKSEIFDDQFSVERPDGSNFTLKIRSTKLEDSAMYFCASRPGGNQPQHFGDGTRLSIL.

This CDR3 reads CASSPFGQGVEAFF. The CDR3 bases are TGTGCCAGCTCACCGTTTGGACAGGGAGTTGAAGCTTTCTTT. This sequence joins TRBV18 and TRBJ1-1; 8 nucleotides agree with TRBD1. This CDR3 is built from 14 residues. V was pared by 3 bases and J by 7 bases, with 7 bases of the junction left unmatched. Germline values: CDR1 KGHSH, CDR2 LQKENI.

The J gene is TRBJ2-5, the V gene TRBV5-1; the match to TRBD2 covers 7 bases. Trimming at V came to 0 bases and at J to 5 bases, leaving 4 bases not matched to a gene. Germline CDR1 SGHRS, CDR2 YFSETQ. This CDR3 is built from 14 residues. The CDR3 sequence is CASSLALAMETQYF. Here the CDR3 DNA reads TGCGCCAGCAGCTTGGCACTAGCGATGGAGACCCAGTACTTC. The full variable domain, in which reference TRBV5-1 and TRBJ2-5 provide the parts outside the CDR3, is KAGVTQTPRYLIKTRGQQVTLSCSPISGHRSVSWYQQTPGQGLQFLFEYFSETQRNKGNFPGRFSGRQFSNSRSEMNVSTLELGDSALYLCASSLALAMETQYFGPGTRLLVL.

This clone has a single count. J is TRBJ2-1 and V is TRBV4-3; tentative D call: TRBD2 (6 bases). Germline-derived CDR1 and CDR2 are LGHNA and YSLEER. This CDR3 comprises 16 residues. The V end was cut by 1 base, the J end by 6 bases, with 16 bases between. The CDR3 nucleotides are TGCGCCAGCAGCCAAGGACGGCCTAGCGATTTCAATGAGCAGTTCTTC. Residues: CASSQGRPSDFNEQFF.

V usage is TRBV12-3 or TRBV12-4 and J usage is TRBJ1-2, with D maybe TRBD1 (5 bases). Trimming removed 5 bases from V and 7 bases from J, with 11 bases in between. CDR3 length: 12 amino acids. For the CDR3, the DNA is TGTGCCAGCAGTACCCGACAGTTTGGCTACACCTTC. Translating gives CASSTRQFGYTF.

The rearrangement links TRBV5-1 to TRBJ1-1; 7 bases match TRBD1. The CDR3 runs 16 residues. After removal of 0 bases from V and 7 bases from J, the junction contained 12 bases not matched to a gene. The germline gives CDR1 SGHRS, CDR2 YFSETQ. The DNA of the CDR3 is TGCGCCAGCAGCTTGGACCCCCGACAGGGTAGCGTTGAAGCTTTCTTT. Residues: CASSLDPRQGSVEAFF. The complete variable domain, with remaining parts taken from reference TRBV5-1 and TRBJ1-1, reads KAGVTQTPRYLIKTRGQQVTLSCSPISGHRSVSWYQQTPGQGLQFLFEYFSETQRNKGNFPGRFSGRQFSNSRSEMNVSTLELGDSALYLCASSLDPRQGSVEAFFGQGTRLTVV.

The V gene is TRBV19, the J gene TRBJ2-6, with D tentatively TRBD1 (5 bases). V was trimmed by 1 base and J by 3 bases, leaving 16 bases between them. From germline, CDR1 is LNHDA and CDR2 SQIVND (reference sequence). The CDR3 spans 18 residues. CDR3 bases: TGTGCCAGTAGTATAGGGAACAGGCGCGCTCTTGGGGCCAACGTCCTGACTTTC. This codes for CASSIGNRRALGANVLTF.

The chain links TRBV6-1 to TRBJ2-3; TRBD2 agrees at 12 bases. This CDR3 has 17 amino acids. Germline lookup yields CDR1 MNHNS and CDR2 SASEGT. V lost 3 bases and J lost 6; bases outside the gene matches: 10. CDR3: CASSELLAGGPKDTQYF. Written as DNA, the CDR3 is TGTGCCAGCAGTGAGTTACTAGCGGGGGGCCCGAAGGATACGCAGTATTTT.

The rearrangement joins TRBV24-1 to TRBJ2-1; D possibly corresponds to TRBD2 (7 bases). CDR1 KGHDR and CDR2 SFDVKD come from the germline V gene. V lost 3 bases to trimming and J lost 8 bases, with 16 bases between them. The CDR3 length is 15 residues. CDR3 region: CATSDPRTGRDEQFF. The CDR3 DNA reads as TGTGCCACCAGTGATCCCAGAACAGGGAGGGATGAGCAGTTCTTC.